One and the same sample provided the 6 T cell receptor beta chains below, sequenced in a study of blood T cell repertoires in COVID-19 (dated by TCRdb to 2020 to 2022). Libraries were made using the immunoSEQ multiplex PCR assay. TCRdb mirrors the immuneACCESS table, restricted to in-frame sequences. Some clones are absent from its copies; in checked studies, under half trace to an unresolved V gene, and the reason for the others is unknown. Counted in this sample were some 88,000 clones; 85% to 90% of them appeared once. 3.8% of the sample is held by the ten biggest clonotypes. Input material: peripheral blood. The receptors originated from a man aged 55 to 70 with acute or convalescent COVID-19.

V and J are TRBV19 and TRBJ1-1, with D perhaps TRBD1 (5 bases). The CDR3 extends over 13 amino acids. Germline V lookup: CDR1 LNHDA, CDR2 SQIVND (reference sequence). V shed 9 bases and J shed 1 base, with 12 bases lying between them. The CDR3 nucleotides read TGTGCCAGCAATAGGGACTGGAACACTGAAGCTTTCTTT. It codes for CASNRDWNTEAFF.

The chain has TRBV9 and TRBJ2-5; 7 bases align to TRBD2. The CDR3 consists of 15 residues. Trimming removed 0 bases from V and 3 bases from J; junction bases left unmatched: 5. Germline V lookup: CDR1 SGDLS, CDR2 YYNGEE. CDR3 region: CASSVEGTMEETQYF. In DNA, the CDR3 is TGTGCCAGCAGCGTAGAAGGGACTATGGAAGAGACCCAGTACTTC.

The J gene is TRBJ2-3, the V gene TRBV7-9, with a weak D call TRBD2 (6 bases). CDR1 SEHNR and CDR2 FQNEAQ come from the germline V gene (reference sequence). The CDR3 has 15 amino acids. V lost 5 bases, J lost 5 bases, and 17 bases lay in between. CDR3: CASSQGSLAGDTQYF. CDR3 DNA sequence: TGTGCCAGCAGCCAAGGGTCACTAGCAGGAGATACGCAGTATTTT.

The chain couples TRBV9 to TRBJ1-2; 8 bases map to TRBD1. From germline, CDR1 is SGDLS and CDR2 YYNGEE. V trimming: 0 bases; J trimming: 5 bases; junction bases outside the gene matches: 12. The length of the CDR3 is 17 residues. The DNA of the CDR3 is TGTGCCAGCAGCGTAGAACGGACAGGGAACTCAGGGTATGGCTACACCTTC. Its protein is CASSVERTGNSGYGYTF.

In nucleotides, the CDR3 is TGTGCCTCCGGTCCCGGGGAGCTGTTTTTT. Its protein product is CASGPGELFF. The chain recombines TRBV9 with TRBJ2-2, with D hard to call. V was pared by 10 bases and J by 6 bases, with 7 bases between. The CDR3 sequence is 10 residues long. Germline values: CDR1 SGDLS, CDR2 YYNGEE. Full variable domain (outside the CDR3, taken from reference TRBV9 and TRBJ2-2): DSGVTQTPKHLITATGQRVTLRCSPRSGDLSVYWYQQSLDQGLQFLIQYYNGEERAKGNILERFSAQQFPDLHSELNLSSLELGDSALYFCASGPGELFFGEGSRLTVL.

The chain uses TRBV19 and TRBJ1-5; 9 bases align to TRBD1. V lost 1 base to trimming and J lost 6 bases; unmatched junction nucleotides: 4. CDR3 length: 15 amino acids. The germline gives CDR1 LNHDA, CDR2 SQIVND (reference sequence). The CDR3 nucleotides are TGTGCCAGTAGTATAGTGGGACAGGGTACTCAGCCCCAGCATTTT. Protein product: CASSIVGQGTQPQHF.